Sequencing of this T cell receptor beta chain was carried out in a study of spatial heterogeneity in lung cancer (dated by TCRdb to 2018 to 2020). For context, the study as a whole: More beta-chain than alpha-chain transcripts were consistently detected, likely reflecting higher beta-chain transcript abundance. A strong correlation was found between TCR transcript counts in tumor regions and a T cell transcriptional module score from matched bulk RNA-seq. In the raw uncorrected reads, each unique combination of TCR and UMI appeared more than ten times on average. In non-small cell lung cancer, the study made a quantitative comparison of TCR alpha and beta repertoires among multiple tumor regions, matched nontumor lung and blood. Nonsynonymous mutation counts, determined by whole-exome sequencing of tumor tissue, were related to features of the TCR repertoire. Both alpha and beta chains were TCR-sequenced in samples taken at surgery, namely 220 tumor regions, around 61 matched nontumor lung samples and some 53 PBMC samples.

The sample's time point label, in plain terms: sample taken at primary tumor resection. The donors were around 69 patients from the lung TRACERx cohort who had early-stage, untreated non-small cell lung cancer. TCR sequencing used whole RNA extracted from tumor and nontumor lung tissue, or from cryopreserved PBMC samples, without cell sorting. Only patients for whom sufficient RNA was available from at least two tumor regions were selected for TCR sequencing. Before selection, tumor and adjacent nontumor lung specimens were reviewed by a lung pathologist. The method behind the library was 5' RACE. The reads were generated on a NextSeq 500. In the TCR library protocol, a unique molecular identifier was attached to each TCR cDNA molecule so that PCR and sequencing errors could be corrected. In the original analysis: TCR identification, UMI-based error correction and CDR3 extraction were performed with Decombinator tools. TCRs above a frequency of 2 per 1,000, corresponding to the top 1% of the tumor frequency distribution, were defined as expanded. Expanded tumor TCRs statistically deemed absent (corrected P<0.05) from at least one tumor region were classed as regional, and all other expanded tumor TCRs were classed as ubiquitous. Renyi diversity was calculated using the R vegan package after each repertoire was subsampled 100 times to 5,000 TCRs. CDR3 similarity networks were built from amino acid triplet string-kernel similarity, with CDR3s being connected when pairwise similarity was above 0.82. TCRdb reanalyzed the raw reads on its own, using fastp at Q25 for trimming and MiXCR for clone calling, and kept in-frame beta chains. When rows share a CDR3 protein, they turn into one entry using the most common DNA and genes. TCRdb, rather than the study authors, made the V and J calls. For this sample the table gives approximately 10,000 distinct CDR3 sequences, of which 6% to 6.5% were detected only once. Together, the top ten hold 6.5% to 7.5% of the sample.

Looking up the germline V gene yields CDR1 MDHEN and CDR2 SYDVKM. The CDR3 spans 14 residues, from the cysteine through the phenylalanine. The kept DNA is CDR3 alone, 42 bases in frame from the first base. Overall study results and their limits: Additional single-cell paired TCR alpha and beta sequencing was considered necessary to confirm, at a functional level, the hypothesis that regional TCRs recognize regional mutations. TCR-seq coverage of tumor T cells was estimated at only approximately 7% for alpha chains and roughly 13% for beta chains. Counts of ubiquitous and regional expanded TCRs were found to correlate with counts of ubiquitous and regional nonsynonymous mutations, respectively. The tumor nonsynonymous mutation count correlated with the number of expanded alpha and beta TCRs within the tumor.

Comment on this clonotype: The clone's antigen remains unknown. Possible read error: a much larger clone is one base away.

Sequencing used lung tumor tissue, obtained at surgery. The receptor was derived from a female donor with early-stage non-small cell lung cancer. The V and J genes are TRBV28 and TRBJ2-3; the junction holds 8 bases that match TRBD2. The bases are TGTGCCAGCAGTTTTCTAGCGGGCACAGATATGCAGTATTTT. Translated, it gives CASSFLAGTDMQYF.